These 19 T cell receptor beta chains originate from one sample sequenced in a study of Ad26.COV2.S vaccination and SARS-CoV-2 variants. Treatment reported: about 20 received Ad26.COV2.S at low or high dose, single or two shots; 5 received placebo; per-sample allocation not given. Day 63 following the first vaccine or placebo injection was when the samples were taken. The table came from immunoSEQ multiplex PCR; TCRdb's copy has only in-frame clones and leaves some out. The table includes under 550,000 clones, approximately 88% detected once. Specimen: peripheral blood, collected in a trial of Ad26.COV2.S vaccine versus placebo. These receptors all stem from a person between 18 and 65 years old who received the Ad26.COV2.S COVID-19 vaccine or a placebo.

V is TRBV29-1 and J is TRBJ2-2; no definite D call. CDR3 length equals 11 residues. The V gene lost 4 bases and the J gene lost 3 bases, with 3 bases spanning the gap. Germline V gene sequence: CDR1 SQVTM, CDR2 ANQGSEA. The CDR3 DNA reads TGCAGCGTTGGTTACACCGGGGAGCTGTTTTTT. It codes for CSVGYTGELFF.

In nucleotides, the CDR3 is TGTGCCAGCAGTTATCAAGTTGTCACCGGGGAGCTGTTTTTT. Its translation: CASSYQVVTGELFF. The chain recombines TRBV6-2 or TRBV6-3 with TRBJ2-2; D is uncertain. Germline V lookup: CDR1 MNHEY, CDR2 SVGEGT. V lost 3 bases, J lost 4 bases, and 9 bases lay in between. This CDR3 has 14 amino acids.

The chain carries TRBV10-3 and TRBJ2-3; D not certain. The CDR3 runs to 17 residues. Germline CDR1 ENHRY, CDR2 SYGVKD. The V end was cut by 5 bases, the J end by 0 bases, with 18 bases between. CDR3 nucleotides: TGTGCCATCAGTTCACTCACCGGGCAGTTCAGCACAGATACGCAGTATTTT. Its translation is CAISSLTGQFSTDTQYF.

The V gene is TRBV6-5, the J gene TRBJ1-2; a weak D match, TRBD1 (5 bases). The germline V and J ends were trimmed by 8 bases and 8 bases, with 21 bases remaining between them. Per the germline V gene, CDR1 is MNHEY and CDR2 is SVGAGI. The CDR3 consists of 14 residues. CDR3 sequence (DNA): TGTGCCAGCGGCCGATCGGCAAGGGACGTCGGCTACACCTTC. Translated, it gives CASGRSARDVGYTF.

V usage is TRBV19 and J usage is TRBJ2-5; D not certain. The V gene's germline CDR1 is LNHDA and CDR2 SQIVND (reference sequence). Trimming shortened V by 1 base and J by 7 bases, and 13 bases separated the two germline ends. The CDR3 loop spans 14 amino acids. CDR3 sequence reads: CASSIALGDWTQYF. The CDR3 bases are TGTGCCAGTAGTATAGCCCTTGGGGATTGGACCCAGTACTTC. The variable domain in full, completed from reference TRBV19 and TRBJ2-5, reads DGGITQSPKYLFRKEGQNVTLSCEQNLNHDAMYWYRQDPGQGLRLIYYSQIVNDFQKGDIAEGYSVSREKKESFPLTVTSAQKNPTAFYLCASSIALGDWTQYFGPGTRLLVL.

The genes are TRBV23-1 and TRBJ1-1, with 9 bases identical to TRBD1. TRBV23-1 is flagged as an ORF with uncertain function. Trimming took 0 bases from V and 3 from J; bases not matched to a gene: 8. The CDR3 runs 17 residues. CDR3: CASSQSGDRVCDTEAFF. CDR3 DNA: TGCGCCAGCAGTCAATCGGGGGACAGGGTCTGCGACACTGAAGCTTTCTTT.

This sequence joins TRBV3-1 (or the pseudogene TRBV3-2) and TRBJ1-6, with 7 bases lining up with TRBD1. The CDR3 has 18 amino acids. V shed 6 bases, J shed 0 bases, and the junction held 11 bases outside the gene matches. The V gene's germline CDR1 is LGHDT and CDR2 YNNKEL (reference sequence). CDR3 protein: CASRQDRSYSSYNSPLHF. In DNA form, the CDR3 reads TGTGCCAGCAGACAGGACAGGTCCTATAGCTCCTATAATTCACCCCTCCACTTT.

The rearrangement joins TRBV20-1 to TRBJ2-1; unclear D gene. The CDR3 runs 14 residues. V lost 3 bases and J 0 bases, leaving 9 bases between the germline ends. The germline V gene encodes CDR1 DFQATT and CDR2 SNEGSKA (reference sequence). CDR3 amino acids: CSASRRISYNEQFF. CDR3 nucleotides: TGCAGTGCTAGTCGGCGGATCTCCTACAATGAGCAGTTCTTC.

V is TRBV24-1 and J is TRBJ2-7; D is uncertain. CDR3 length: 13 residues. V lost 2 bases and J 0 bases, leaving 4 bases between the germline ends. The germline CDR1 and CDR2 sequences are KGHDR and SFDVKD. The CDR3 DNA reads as TGTGCCACCAGTGATTCCAGCTCCTACGAGCAGTACTTC. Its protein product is CATSDSSSYEQYF.

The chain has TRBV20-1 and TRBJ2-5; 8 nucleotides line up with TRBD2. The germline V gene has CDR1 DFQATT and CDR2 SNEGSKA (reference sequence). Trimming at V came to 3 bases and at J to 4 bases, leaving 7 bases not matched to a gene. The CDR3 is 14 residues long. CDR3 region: CSASRLARAETQYF. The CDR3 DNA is TGCAGTGCTAGTCGACTAGCGAGGGCAGAGACCCAGTACTTC.

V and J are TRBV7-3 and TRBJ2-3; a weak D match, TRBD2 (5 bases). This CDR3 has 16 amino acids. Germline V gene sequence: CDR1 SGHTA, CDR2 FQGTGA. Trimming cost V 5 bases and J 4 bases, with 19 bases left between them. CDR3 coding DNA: TGTGCCAGCAGCCCACTAGACACCTCTGGCGCAGATACGCAGTATTTT. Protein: CASSPLDTSGADTQYF.

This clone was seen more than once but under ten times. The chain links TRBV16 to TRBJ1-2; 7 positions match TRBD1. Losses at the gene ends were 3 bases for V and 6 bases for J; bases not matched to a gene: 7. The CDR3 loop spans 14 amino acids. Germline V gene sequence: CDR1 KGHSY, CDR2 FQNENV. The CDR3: CASSHEGTENGYTF. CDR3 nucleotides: TGTGCCAGCAGCCATGAGGGGACAGAAAATGGCTACACCTTC.

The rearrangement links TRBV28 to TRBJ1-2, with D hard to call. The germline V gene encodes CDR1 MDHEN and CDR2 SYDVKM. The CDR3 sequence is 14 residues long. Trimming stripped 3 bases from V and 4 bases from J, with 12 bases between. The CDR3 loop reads CASSFPSQFYGYTF. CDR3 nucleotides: TGTGCCAGCAGTTTCCCGAGCCAGTTCTATGGCTACACCTTC.

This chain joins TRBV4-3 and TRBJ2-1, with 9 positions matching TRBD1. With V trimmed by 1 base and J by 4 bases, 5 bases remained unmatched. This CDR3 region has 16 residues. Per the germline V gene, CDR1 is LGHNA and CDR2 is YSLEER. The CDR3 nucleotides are TGCGCCAGCAGCCAAGGAGACAGGGGGATTTACAATGAGCAGTTCTTC. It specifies CASSQGDRGIYNEQFF.

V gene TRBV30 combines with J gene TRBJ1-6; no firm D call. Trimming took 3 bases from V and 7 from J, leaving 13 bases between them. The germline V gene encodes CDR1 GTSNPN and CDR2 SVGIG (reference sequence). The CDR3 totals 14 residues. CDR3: CAWRVRLENSPLHF. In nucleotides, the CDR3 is TGTGCCTGGAGGGTAAGACTGGAAAATTCACCCCTCCACTTT.

The CDR3 sequence is CASSLEPGQAYNEQFF. The CDR3 region has the DNA TGTGCCAGCAGCTTAGAGCCGGGGCAGGCCTACAATGAGCAGTTCTTC. The rearrangement joins TRBV11-2 to TRBJ2-1, with D tentatively TRBD1 or TRBD2 (5 bases each). The germline V and J ends were trimmed by 0 bases and 2 bases, with 11 bases remaining between them. Looked up from germline, CDR1 is SGHAT and CDR2 is FQNNGV. The CDR3 has 16 amino acids.

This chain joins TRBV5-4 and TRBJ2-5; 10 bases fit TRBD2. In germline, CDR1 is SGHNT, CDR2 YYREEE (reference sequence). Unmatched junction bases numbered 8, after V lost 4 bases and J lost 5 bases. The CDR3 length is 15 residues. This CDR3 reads CASSPQRGGHETQYF. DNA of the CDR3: TGTGCCAGCAGCCCCCAGCGGGGGGGCCATGAGACCCAGTACTTC.

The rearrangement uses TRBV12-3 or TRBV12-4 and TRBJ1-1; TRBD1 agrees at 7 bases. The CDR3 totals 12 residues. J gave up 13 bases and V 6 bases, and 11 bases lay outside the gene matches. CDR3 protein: CASSLGDSSGFF. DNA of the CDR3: TGTGCCAGCAGCCTGGGGGACAGCAGTGGTTTCTTT.

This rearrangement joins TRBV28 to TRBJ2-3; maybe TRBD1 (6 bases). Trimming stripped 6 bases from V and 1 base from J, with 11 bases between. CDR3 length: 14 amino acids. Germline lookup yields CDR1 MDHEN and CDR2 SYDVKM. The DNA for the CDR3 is TGTGCCAGCAGCGATAGACAGGGCACAGATACGCAGTATTTT. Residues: CASSDRQGTDTQYF.